A selection of T cell receptor beta chains follows, all from one sample in a study of blood T cell repertoires in COVID-19. Measured with immunoSEQ multiplex PCR; TCRdb has only the in-frame clones, and not every one. The table records 200,000 to 250,000 clones, 70% to 90% of them present only once. Input material: peripheral blood. The receptor set was obtained from a man younger than 35 with active or convalescent COVID-19. Both conserved end residues are part of each CDR3. The D gene is left open where the match is weak.

D gene,J gene,V gene,CDR3 protein
.,TRBJ2-7,TRBV30,CAWSVLGSRNYEQYF
.,TRBJ1-6,TRBV5-4,CASSLGARANNSPLHF
.,TRBJ2-4,TRBV19,CASSLESIPENIQYF
.,TRBJ2-2,TRBV7-9,CASSLAGLNTGELFF
.,TRBJ1-1,TRBV19,CASSTRRGRGNTPEAFF
.,TRBJ1-2,TRBV7-9,CASSFTEQAYGYTF
.,TRBJ2-5,TRBV7-8,CASSLAGPQGETQYF
.,TRBJ2-2,TRBV3-1/TRBV3-2,CASSQGGLMNAGELFF
.,TRBJ2-1,TRBV4-2,CASSPTRSGNEQFF
.,TRBJ2-7,TRBV4-3,CASSPGQPHSYEQYF
.,TRBJ2-3,TRBV7-2,CASSPGVKDTQYF
.,TRBJ2-7,TRBV21-1,CASSKIFVGSRPLRENEQYF
TRBD1,TRBJ2-5,TRBV7-7,CASSSGQGAQETQYF
.,TRBJ2-3,TRBV10-2,CATKLAPALSAGTQYF
TRBD1,TRBJ1-2,TRBV2,CASSENGQGISGYTF
TRBD1,TRBJ1-5,TRBV27,CASSFSGGQPQHF
.,TRBJ2-3,TRBV29-1,CSVEDQLPTRRYTQYF
.,TRBJ2-7,TRBV28,CASSLPGSTYEQYF
.,TRBJ1-6,TRBV6-5,CASQDSYNSPLHF
TRBD2,TRBJ2-7,TRBV7-9,CASSKGEGTYEQYF
TRBD1,TRBJ1-1,TRBV18,CASSRGTGGSGTEAFF
.,TRBJ2-3,TRBV5-4,CASSLAAGSTDTQYF
.,TRBJ1-1,TRBV5-6,CASSYGQSNTEAFF
.,TRBJ2-3,TRBV19,CASRKRARRGQEDTQYF
.,TRBJ1-2,TRBV28,CASSQTTVVYGYTF
.,TRBJ2-7,TRBV7-8,CASSLGLLGEVKYEQYF
TRBD2,TRBJ2-3,TRBV5-1,CASSLRGLAGDTQYF
.,TRBJ1-2,TRBV19,CASSLDYSNGYTF
TRBD1,TRBJ2-3,TRBV5-1,CASSLAGTGSADTQYF
.,TRBJ1-6,TRBV7-2,CASSTTLNSPLHF
TRBD2,TRBJ2-1,TRBV5-1,CASSLVPSGRPPNEQFF
TRBD2,TRBJ2-7,TRBV4-2,CASSQGSGLAGVHEQYF
.,TRBJ2-7,TRBV11-1,CASSPGVRILSYEQYF
TRBD2,TRBJ2-5,TRBV7-2,CASSLDYSGGQETQYF
.,TRBJ1-6,TRBV6-5,CASRKGGQRNSPLHF
TRBD1,TRBJ1-2,TRBV27,CASSSAGTGGNYGYTF